Listed here is a single T cell receptor (beta chain). The record originates from a study of Ad26.COV2.S vaccination and SARS-CoV-2 variants. The protocol was immunoSEQ multiplex PCR, while the TCRdb copy is restricted to in-frame clones and leaves out a portion. Among roughly 350,000 clones listed, roughly 91% were seen once. Treatment reported: some 20 received Ad26.COV2.S at low or high dose, single or two shots; about 5 received placebo; per-sample allocation not given. At day 63 after the first vaccine or placebo injection, samples were drawn. CDR1 is LGHDT, CDR2 YNNKEL, per germline (reference sequence). This CDR3 has 19 residues. The junction had 20 bases not matched to a gene; V was cut back by 5 bases and J by 3 bases.

The V and J genes are TRBV3-1 (or the pseudogene TRBV3-2) and TRBJ2-3; 7 nucleotides align to TRBD1. Material: peripheral blood, obtained in a trial of Ad26.COV2.S vaccine versus placebo. The TCR originated in a person aged 18-60 years who received the Ad26.COV2.S COVID-19 vaccine or a placebo. This CDR3 reads CASSLRQGEGFRPTDTQYF. DNA of the CDR3: TGTGCCAGCAGCTTACGACAGGGTGAGGGGTTTCGTCCGACAGATACGCAGTATTTT.